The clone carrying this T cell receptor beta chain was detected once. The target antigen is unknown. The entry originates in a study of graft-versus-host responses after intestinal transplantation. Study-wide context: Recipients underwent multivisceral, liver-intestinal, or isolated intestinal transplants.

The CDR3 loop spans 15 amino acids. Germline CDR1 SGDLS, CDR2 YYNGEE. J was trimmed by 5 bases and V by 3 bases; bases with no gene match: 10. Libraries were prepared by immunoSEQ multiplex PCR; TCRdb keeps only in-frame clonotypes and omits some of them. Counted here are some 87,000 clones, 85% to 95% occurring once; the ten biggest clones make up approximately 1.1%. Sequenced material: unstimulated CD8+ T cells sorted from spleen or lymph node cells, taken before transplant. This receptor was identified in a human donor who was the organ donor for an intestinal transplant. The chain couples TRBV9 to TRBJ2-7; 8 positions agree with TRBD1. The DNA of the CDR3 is TGTGCCAGCAGCGCCCTGGACAGGGTAGGACACGAGCAGTACTTC. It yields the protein CASSALDRVGHEQYF.